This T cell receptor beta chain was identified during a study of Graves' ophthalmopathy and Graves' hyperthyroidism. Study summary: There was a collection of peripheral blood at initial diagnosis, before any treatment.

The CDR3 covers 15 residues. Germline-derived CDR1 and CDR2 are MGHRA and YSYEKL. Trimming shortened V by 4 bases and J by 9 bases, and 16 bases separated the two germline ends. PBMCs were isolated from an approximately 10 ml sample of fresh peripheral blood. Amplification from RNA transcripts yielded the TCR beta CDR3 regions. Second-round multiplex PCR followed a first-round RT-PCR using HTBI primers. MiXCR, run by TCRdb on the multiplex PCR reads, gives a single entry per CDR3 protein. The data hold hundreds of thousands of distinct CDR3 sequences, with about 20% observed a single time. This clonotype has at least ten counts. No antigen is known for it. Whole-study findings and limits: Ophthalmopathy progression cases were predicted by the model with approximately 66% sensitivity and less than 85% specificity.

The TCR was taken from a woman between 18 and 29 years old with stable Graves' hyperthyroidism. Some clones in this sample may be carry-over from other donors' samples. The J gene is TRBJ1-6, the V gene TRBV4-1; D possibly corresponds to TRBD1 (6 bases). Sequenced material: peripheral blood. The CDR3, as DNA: TGCGCCAGCAGCCTACTACAGGGTTTTGTTTCACCCCTCCACTTT. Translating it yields CASSLLQGFVSPLHF.